The rows below give T cell receptor beta chains drawn from one sample of a study of T cell responses to AZD1222 COVID-19 vaccine. Some clones are missing from TCRdb's copy, which holds only in-frame ones; the method was immunoSEQ multiplex PCR. The table has approximately 180,000 clones, about 87% seen once. This material consisted of peripheral blood, taken 28 days after the second dose of the MenACWY control vaccine. These receptors came from an adult who received the MenACWY meningococcal vaccine as a control. Each CDR3 is given with its conserved first and last residue. The order of the fields is J gene, V gene, clone size, D gene, CDR3 DNA, CDR3 protein. The D gene is left open where the match is weak. Clone size is shown for a subset of rows, as once, few, many or a class of expanded clone.

>TRBJ2-7|TRBV5-1|-|-
TGCGCCAGCAGGAGTTCAGGGGACGGGTCTTACGAGCAGTACTTC
CASRSSGDGSYEQYF
>TRBJ1-1|TRBV18|-|TRBD1
TGTGCCAGCTCTCAGGACAGGGACACTGAAGCTTTCTTT
CASSQDRDTEAFF
>TRBJ1-5|TRBV27|-|-
TGTGCCAGCAGTTTCCGAAGGATCACCGGGGGTAGCAATCAGCCCCAGCATTTT
CASSFRRITGGSNQPQHF
>TRBJ2-3|TRBV6-1|-|TRBD2
TGTGCCAGCAGTGCTAGCGGCGCGATAGGGTTCACAGATACGCAGTATTTT
CASSASGAIGFTDTQYF
>TRBJ2-7|TRBV19|-|-
TGTGCCAGTAGAGGCAGAACCTACGAGCAGTACTTC
CASRGRTYEQYF
>TRBJ2-1|TRBV29-1|-|TRBD2
TGCAGCGCTCCCGAGGGAGCGGGAGGGCCGAGTGAGCAGTTCTTC
CSAPEGAGGPSEQFF
>TRBJ2-5|TRBV19|-|-
TGTGCCAGTAGTTGGAATCCGGGGCTCAAAGAGACCCAGTACTTC
CASSWNPGLKETQYF
>TRBJ1-4|TRBV18|once|-
TGTGCCAGCTCACCACCTGGTTCCCCGGACGAAAAACTGTTTTTT
CASSPPGSPDEKLFF
>TRBJ2-3|TRBV9|once|TRBD2
TGTGCCAGCAGCGTAGAGGCGGGGGTCACAGATACGCAGTATTTT
CASSVEAGVTDTQYF
>TRBJ1-2|TRBV6-6|-|-
TGTGCCAGCAGTTATTTAAGAGATGGCTACACCTTC
CASSYLRDGYTF
>TRBJ2-7|TRBV28|once|TRBD1
TGTGCCAGCAGTTTTTCGGGACAGATCTACGAGCAGTACTTC
CASSFSGQIYEQYF
>TRBJ1-4|TRBV30|-|-
TGTGCCTGGAGTGTACTCCAGTCCAATGAAAAACTGTTTTTT
CAWSVLQSNEKLFF
>TRBJ2-5|TRBV28|-|-
TGTGCCAGCACCCTGGGGGAGGAGACCCAGTACTTC
CASTLGEETQYF
>TRBJ1-5|TRBV12-3/TRBV12-4|-|-
TGTGCCAGCAGTCCCGGGATCAATCAGCCCCAGCATTTT
CASSPGINQPQHF
>TRBJ1-5|TRBV24-1|-|-
TGTGCCACCAGTGATAGCAATCAGCCCCAGCATTTT
CATSDSNQPQHF
>TRBJ2-5|TRBV18|-|TRBD1
TGTGCCAGCTCACCAGGGACAGGGAGGGAGACCCAGTACTTC
CASSPGTGRETQYF
>TRBJ2-1|TRBV12-5|-|TRBD2
TGTGCTAGTGGTTACGGGACTAGCGGGAACAATGAGCAGTTCTTC
CASGYGTSGNNEQFF
>TRBJ1-1|TRBV9|-|-
TGTGCCAGCAGCATGACGTGGTTTGGGGCTGAAGCTTTCTTT
CASSMTWFGAEAFF
>TRBJ1-4|TRBV15|-|-
TGTGCCACCAGCAGAGATTTCGGAGGGATTAATGAAAAACTGTTTTTT
CATSRDFGGINEKLFF
>TRBJ1-4|TRBV30|once|-
TGTGCCTGGAGTGTTCAGGACCGCGGGAAACTGTTTTTT
CAWSVQDRGKLFF
>TRBJ2-1|TRBV7-3|-|-
TGTGCCAGCAGCCAAACTAGCCGAGGGCTCAATGAGCAGTTCTTC
CASSQTSRGLNEQFF
>TRBJ2-1|TRBV6-5|-|TRBD1
TGTGCCAGTCCGGGACAGTGGTCTGACAATGAGCAGTTCTTC
CASPGQWSDNEQFF
>TRBJ1-4|TRBV28|once|-
TGTGCCAGCAGTTTATCCCAGCCAAATGAAAAACTGTTTTTT
CASSLSQPNEKLFF
>TRBJ1-5|TRBV7-2|once|-
TGTGCCAGCAGCTATTATTCCGGGGGTAACTATCAGCCCCAGCATTTT
CASSYYSGGNYQPQHF
>TRBJ2-7|TRBV6-2/TRBV6-3|-|TRBD1
TGTGCCAGCAGTCCCCGGGACAGGGTCTCCTACGAGCAGTACTTC
CASSPRDRVSYEQYF
>TRBJ1-1|TRBV28|few|-
TGTGCCAGCAGTTTAACGCCTGACAGGTCCATCTTTCTGCACGGTCGCCGCACTGAAGCTTTCTTT
CASSLTPDRSIFLHGRRTEAFF
>TRBJ1-4|TRBV5-1|-|TRBD1
TGCGCCAGCAGGCTGAGCCGGGACAGGGATCCTAATGAAAAACTGTTTTTT
CASRLSRDRDPNEKLFF
>TRBJ2-7|TRBV19|-|-
TGTGCCAGTAGTATAGCCCGGATCTCCTACGAGCAGTACTTC
CASSIARISYEQYF
>TRBJ2-7|TRBV7-8|-|-
TGTGCCAGCAGCCCCCTTAACCGCGGCGGACCAACCGAGCAGTACTTC
CASSPLNRGGPTEQYF
>TRBJ2-7|TRBV6-5|-|-
TGTGCCATCGGACCCTCCTACGAGCAGTACTTC
CAIGPSYEQYF
>TRBJ1-5|TRBV5-8|-|-
TGTGCCAGCAGCTTGGTACTTAGCAATCAGCCCCAGCATTTT
CASSLVLSNQPQHF
>TRBJ2-7|TRBV27|-|-
TGTGCCAGCAGTCCCCGCGGGCTAGCGCCCTCCTACGAGCAGTACTTC
CASSPRGLAPSYEQYF
>TRBJ1-5|TRBV23-1|-|TRBD1
TGCGCCAGCAGTCATCAGGGGGCAAATCAGCCCCAGCATTTT
CASSHQGANQPQHF
>TRBJ2-1|TRBV5-1|-|TRBD2
TGCGCCAGCAGCACGGGACTAGCGGGAGGAAATGAGCAGTTCTTC
CASSTGLAGGNEQFF
>TRBJ1-4|TRBV5-4|-|-
TGTGCCAGCAGCGGAGGGATGGATGAAAAACTGTTTTTT
CASSGGMDEKLFF
>TRBJ2-3|TRBV14|-|TRBD2
TGTGCCAGCAGCCCCCGACTAGCGGGAGTGGGGGATACGCAGTATTTT
CASSPRLAGVGDTQYF
>TRBJ2-2|TRBV10-1|-|-
TGCGCCAGCGGGGCAGAACTTACCGGGGAGCTGTTTTTT
CASGAELTGELFF
>TRBJ2-5|TRBV25-1|-|-
TGTGCCAGCAGTGGCAGGGGAAACCAAGAGACCCAGTACTTC
CASSGRGNQETQYF
>TRBJ1-5|TRBV6-2/TRBV6-3|few|TRBD1
TGTGCCAGCAGTTACTCTAGCCGGGACAGAGATCAGCCCCAGCATTTT
CASSYSSRDRDQPQHF
>TRBJ2-7|TRBV18|-|TRBD2
TGTGCCAGCTCACCCATCAGCGGGGCCTACGAGCAGTACTTC
CASSPISGAYEQYF
>TRBJ2-1|TRBV5-1|few|TRBD2
TGCGCCAGCAGCCGTTTAGCGGGGGTTAACAATGAGCAGTTCTTC
CASSRLAGVNNEQFF
>TRBJ1-1|TRBV14|-|-
TGTGCCAGCAGCCAAGATTATCGCACTGAAGCTTTCTTT
CASSQDYRTEAFF
>TRBJ1-1|TRBV10-3|-|TRBD1
TGTGCCATCAGTGAGTCGGGACAGGGGAACACTGAAGCTTTCTTT
CAISESGQGNTEAFF
>TRBJ1-4|TRBV2|once|-
TGTGCCAGCAGTGGGCAGGGGATGCGTCAGGAAAAACTGTTTTTT
CASSGQGMRQEKLFF
>TRBJ2-7|TRBV28|few|TRBD1
TGTGCCACCAACCGACAGGGCTCCTACGAGCAGTACTTC
CATNRQGSYEQYF
>TRBJ1-6|TRBV18|-|-
TGTGCCAGCTCACCACAACAGGTTCGCTCACCCCTCCACTTT
CASSPQQVRSPLHF
>TRBJ1-2|TRBV6-5|-|-
TGTGCCAGCAGTTATTCGGGGACCGGCGGGGGCTACACCTTC
CASSYSGTGGGYTF
>TRBJ2-2|TRBV28|few|TRBD1
TGTGCCAGCAGCTACCGAGGGACAGAGGACACCGGGGAGCTGTTTTTT
CASSYRGTEDTGELFF
>TRBJ1-1|TRBV7-2|-|-
TGTGCCAGCAGCTTAAACAGGGTCCTGAACACTGAAGCTTTCTTT
CASSLNRVLNTEAFF
>TRBJ2-3|TRBV9|-|TRBD2
TGTGCCAGCAGCGCCGGGACTAGCGGGAGTCATACGCAGTATTTT
CASSAGTSGSHTQYF
>TRBJ2-5|TRBV24-1|-|TRBD1
TGTGCCACCAGTGACTATGGACAGGGAGCAGAGACCCAGTACTTC
CATSDYGQGAETQYF
>TRBJ2-7|TRBV7-4|-|TRBD2
TGTGCCAGCAGACCTCCTGGGGGACTAGCGGGGAATGAGCAGTACTTC
CASRPPGGLAGNEQYF
>TRBJ1-4|TRBV4-3|few|-
TGCGCCAGCAGCCAGGCTACACAGGGATGGAATGAAAAACTGTTTTTT
CASSQATQGWNEKLFF
>TRBJ1-3|TRBV28|-|-
TGTGCCAGCAGTTCCTACAAACACGACTCTGGAAACACCATATATTTT
CASSSYKHDSGNTIYF
>TRBJ1-1|TRBV5-6|-|-
TGTGCCAGCAGCTTGGGCCGACCCGGCACTGAAGCTTTCTTT
CASSLGRPGTEAFF
>TRBJ1-5|TRBV27|-|TRBD1
TGTGCCAGCTCCCTTGCACAGGGGAAGCCCCAGCATTTT
CASSLAQGKPQHF